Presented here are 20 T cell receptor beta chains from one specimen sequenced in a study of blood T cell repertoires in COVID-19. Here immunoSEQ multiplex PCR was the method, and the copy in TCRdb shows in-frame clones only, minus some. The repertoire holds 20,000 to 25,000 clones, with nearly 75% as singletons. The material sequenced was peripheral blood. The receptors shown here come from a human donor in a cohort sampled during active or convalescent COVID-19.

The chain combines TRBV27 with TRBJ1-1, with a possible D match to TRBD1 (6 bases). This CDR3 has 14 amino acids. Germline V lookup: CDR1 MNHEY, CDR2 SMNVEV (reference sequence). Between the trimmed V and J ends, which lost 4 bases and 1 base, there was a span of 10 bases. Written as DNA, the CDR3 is TGTGCCAGCAGTTACGACAGGCGGAACACTGAAGCTTTCTTT. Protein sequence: CASSYDRRNTEAFF.

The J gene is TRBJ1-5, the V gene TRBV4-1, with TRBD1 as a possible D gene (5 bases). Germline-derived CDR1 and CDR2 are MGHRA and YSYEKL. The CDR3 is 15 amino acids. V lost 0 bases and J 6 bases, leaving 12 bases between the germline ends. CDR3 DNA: TGCGCCAGCAGCCAAGAGGCGGGGGTGGGTCAGCCCCAGCATTTT. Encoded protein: CASSQEAGVGQPQHF.

Here the CDR3 reads CASSLGVAGGPKQDYEQYV. The DNA of the CDR3 is TGTGCCAGCAGCTTAGGGGTAGCGGGGGGGCCAAAACAAGACTACGAGCAGTACGTC. The chain carries TRBV11-3 and TRBJ2-7, with 11 bases aligning to TRBD2. Germline values: CDR1 SGHNT, CDR2 YENEEA. The V and J ends lost 1 base and 3 bases, in that order; junction bases with no gene match: 14. CDR3 size: 19 residues.

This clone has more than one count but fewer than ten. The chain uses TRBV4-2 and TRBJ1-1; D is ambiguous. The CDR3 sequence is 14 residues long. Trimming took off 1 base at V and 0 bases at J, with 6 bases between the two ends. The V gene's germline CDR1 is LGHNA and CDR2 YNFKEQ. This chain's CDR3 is CASSQGSVNTEAFF. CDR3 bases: TGTGCCAGCAGCCAAGGGAGCGTGAACACTGAAGCTTTCTTT.

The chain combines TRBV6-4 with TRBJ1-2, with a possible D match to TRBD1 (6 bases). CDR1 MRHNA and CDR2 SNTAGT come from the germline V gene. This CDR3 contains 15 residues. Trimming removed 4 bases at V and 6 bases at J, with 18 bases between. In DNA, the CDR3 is TGTGCCAGCAGTGGTACAGGGTTTTCTCGGGATGGCTACACCTTC. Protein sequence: CASSGTGFSRDGYTF.

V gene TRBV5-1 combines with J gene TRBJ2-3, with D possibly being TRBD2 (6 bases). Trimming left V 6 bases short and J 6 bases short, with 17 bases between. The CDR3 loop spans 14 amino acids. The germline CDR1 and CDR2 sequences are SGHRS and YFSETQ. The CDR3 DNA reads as TGCGCCAGCAAGGTGGAGGGGTTTATGGATACGCAGTATTTT. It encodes CASKVEGFMDTQYF.

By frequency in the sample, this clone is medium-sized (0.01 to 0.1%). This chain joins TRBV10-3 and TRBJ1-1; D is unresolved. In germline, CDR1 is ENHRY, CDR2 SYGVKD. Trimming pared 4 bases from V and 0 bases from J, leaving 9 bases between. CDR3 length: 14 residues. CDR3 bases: TGTGCCATCAGTGTTGGCGGGGTGAACACTGAAGCTTTCTTT. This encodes CAISVGGVNTEAFF.

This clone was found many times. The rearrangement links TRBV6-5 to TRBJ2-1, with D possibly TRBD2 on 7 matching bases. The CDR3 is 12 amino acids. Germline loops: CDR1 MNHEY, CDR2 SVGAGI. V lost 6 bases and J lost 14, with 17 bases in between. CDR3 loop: CASRNSGKGEFF. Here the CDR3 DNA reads TGTGCCAGCAGAAACAGCGGGAAGGGGGAGTTCTTC.

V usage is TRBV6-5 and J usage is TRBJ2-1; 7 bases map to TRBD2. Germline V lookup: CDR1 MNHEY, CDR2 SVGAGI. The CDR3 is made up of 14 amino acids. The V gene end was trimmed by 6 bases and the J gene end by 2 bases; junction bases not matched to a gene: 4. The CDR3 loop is CASRRGTTYNEQFF. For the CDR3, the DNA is TGTGCCAGCAGGCGGGGGACTACCTACAATGAGCAGTTCTTC.

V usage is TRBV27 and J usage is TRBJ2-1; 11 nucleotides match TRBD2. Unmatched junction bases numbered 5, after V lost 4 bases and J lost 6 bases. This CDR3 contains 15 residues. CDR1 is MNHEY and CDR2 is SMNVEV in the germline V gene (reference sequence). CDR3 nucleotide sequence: TGTGCCAGCAGTTATAGCGGGAGGGGTACCAATGAGCAGTTCTTC. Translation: CASSYSGRGTNEQFF.

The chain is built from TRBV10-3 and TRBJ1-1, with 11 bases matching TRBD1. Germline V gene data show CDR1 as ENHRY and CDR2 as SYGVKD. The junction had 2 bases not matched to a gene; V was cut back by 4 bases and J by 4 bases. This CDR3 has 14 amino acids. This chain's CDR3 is CAISAGTGGTEAFF. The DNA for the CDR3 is TGTGCCATCAGTGCCGGGACAGGGGGCACTGAAGCTTTCTTT.

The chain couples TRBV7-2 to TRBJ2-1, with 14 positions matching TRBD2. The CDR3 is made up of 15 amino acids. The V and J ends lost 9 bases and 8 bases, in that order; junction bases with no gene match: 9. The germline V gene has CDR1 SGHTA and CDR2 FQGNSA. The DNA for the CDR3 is TGTGCCAGTGAACCGGGACTAGCGGGAGTCGATGAGCAGTTCTTC. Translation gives CASEPGLAGVDEQFF.

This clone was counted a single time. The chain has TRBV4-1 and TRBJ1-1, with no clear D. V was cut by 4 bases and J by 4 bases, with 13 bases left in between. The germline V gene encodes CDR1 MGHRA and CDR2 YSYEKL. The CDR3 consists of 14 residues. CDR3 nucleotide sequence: TGCGCCAGCAGCCCGCCGGCGCGAGGCACTGAAGCTTTCTTT. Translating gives CASSPPARGTEAFF.

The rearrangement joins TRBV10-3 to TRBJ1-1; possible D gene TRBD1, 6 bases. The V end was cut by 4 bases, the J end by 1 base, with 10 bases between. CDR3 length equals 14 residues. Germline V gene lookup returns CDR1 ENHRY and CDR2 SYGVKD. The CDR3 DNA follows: TGTGCCATCAGTGCCAGGGGTCGGAACACTGAAGCTTTCTTT. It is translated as CAISARGRNTEAFF.

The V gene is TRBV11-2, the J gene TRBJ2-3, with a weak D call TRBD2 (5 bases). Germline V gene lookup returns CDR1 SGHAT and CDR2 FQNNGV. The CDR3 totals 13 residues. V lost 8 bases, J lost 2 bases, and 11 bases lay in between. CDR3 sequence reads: CASYQRNTDTQYF. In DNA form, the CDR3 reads TGTGCCAGCTACCAGCGGAACACAGATACGCAGTATTTT.

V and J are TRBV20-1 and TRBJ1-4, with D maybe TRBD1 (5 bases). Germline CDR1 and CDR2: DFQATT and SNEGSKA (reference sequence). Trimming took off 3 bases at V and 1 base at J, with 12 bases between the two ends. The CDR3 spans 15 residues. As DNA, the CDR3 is TGCAGTGCTAGTAGGCAGGGAGGAACTAATGAAAAACTGTTTTTT. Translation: CSASRQGGTNEKLFF.

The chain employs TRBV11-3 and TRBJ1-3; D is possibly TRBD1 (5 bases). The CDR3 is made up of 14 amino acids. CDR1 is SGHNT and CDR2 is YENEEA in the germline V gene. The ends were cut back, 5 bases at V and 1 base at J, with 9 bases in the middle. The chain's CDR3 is CASSQGLSGNTIYF. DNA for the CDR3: TGTGCCAGCAGCCAGGGATTGTCTGGAAACACCATATATTTT. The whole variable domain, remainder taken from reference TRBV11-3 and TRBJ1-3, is EAGVVQSPRYKIIEKKQPVAFWCNPISGHNTLYWYLQNLGQGPELLIRYENEEAVDDSQLPKDRFSAERLKGVDSTLKIQPAELGDSAVYLCASSQGLSGNTIYFGEGSWLTVV.

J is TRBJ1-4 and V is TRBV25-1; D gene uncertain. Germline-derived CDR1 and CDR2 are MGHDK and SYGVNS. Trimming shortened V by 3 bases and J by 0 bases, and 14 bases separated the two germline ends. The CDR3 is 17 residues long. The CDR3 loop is CASSDLGKGATNEKLFF. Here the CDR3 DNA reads TGTGCCAGCAGTGATTTGGGGAAGGGAGCAACTAATGAAAAACTGTTTTTT.

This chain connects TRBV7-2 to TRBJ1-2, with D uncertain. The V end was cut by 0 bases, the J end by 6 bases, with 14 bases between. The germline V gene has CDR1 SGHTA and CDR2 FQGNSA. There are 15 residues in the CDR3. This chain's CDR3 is CASSLALGVLNGYTF. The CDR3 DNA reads TGTGCCAGCAGCTTAGCGCTTGGAGTTCTCAATGGCTACACCTTC.

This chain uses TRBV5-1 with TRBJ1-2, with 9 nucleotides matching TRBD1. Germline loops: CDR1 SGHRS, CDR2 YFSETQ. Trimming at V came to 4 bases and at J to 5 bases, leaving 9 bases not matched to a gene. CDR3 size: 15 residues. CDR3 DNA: TGCGCCAGCAGCCTACAAACAGGGGGCGCTTATGGCTACACCTTC. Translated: CASSLQTGGAYGYTF.